The 25 T cell receptor beta chains below come from one sample, sequenced in a study of T-cell memory formation after mild COVID-19. TCRdb passed the 5' RACE reads through MiXCR, listing each CDR3 protein once. The profile shows 550,000 to 700,000 distinct CDR3 sequences, around 17% of them singletons. The sample consisted of PBMCs or a T cell subset sorted from them (not recorded which). The receptor source for this set is an adult woman who had mild COVID-19 (a few samples of this study predate the infection). Cell type and time point are not known.

This clonotype was observed a few times. This chain joins TRBV20-1 and TRBJ2-2; 9 nucleotides match TRBD1. From germline, CDR1 is DFQATT and CDR2 SNEGSKA (reference sequence). Trimming took 5 bases from V and 5 from J; bases not matched to a gene: 6. The CDR3 has 14 amino acids. As DNA, the CDR3 is TGCAGTGCTCAACCGGGACAGGGAACCGGGGAGCTGTTTTTT. This codes for CSAQPGQGTGELFF.

The chain has TRBV6-5 and TRBJ1-1; D is uncertain. The germline V gene has CDR1 MNHEY and CDR2 SVGAGI. Trimming pared 2 bases from V and 4 bases from J, leaving 17 bases between. This CDR3 is built from 16 residues. The CDR3 sequence: CASSYGTLTWATEAFF. DNA of the CDR3: TGTGCCAGCAGTTACGGCACCCTGACTTGGGCCACTGAAGCTTTCTTT.

This clonotype has more than one count but fewer than ten. The chain joins TRBV29-1 to TRBJ2-1, with 8 bases lining up with TRBD2. The CDR3 runs to 15 residues. V lost 2 bases, J lost 1 base, and 4 bases stayed unmatched. The V gene's germline CDR1 is SQVTM and CDR2 ANQGSEA. In DNA, the CDR3 is TGCAGCGTTGAACCAGCGGGAGTTTCCTACAATGAGCAGTTCTTC. It is translated as CSVEPAGVSYNEQFF.

CDR3 in amino acids: CASGGRREKLFF. The CDR3, as DNA: TGTGCCAGCGGAGGACGGAGGGAAAAACTGTTTTTT. The gene calls are TRBV6-6 and TRBJ1-4; D remains unclear. Germline CDR1 and CDR2: MNHNY and SVGAGI (reference sequence). Trimming took off 8 bases at V and 8 bases at J, with 12 bases between the two ends. The CDR3 contains 12 residues.

In this sample, this clonotype turned up a few times. V usage is TRBV29-1 and J usage is TRBJ2-1; TRBD2 aligns across 9 bases. The CDR3 has 16 amino acids. Germline trimming cut 4 bases from V and 7 bases from J; bases unmatched to any gene: 14. The V gene's germline CDR1 is SQVTM and CDR2 ANQGSEA. CDR3 loop: CSVAHLAGGGINEQFF. CDR3 nucleotides: TGCAGCGTTGCCCATCTGGCGGGAGGGGGGATAAATGAGCAGTTCTTC.

The V gene is TRBV6-5, the J gene TRBJ2-7; no clear D gene. V was trimmed by 5 bases and J by 5 bases, leaving 16 bases between them. In germline, CDR1 is MNHEY, CDR2 SVGAGI. The CDR3 contains 14 residues. CDR3 protein: CASSLIGQGDEQYF. The DNA of the CDR3 is TGTGCCAGCAGTCTTATAGGGCAAGGTGACGAGCAGTACTTC.

This clonotype has at least ten counts. The chain carries TRBV5-1 and TRBJ1-1; no definite D call. This CDR3 comprises 15 residues. V shed 0 bases and J shed 4 bases, with 13 bases lying between them. Germline V gene sequence: CDR1 SGHRS, CDR2 YFSETQ. The CDR3 bases are TGCGCCAGCAGCTTGGAAGATCAGTACCTCACTGAAGCTTTCTTT. This codes for CASSLEDQYLTEAFF.

V usage is TRBV3-1 and J usage is TRBJ2-3, with a weak D call TRBD2 (6 bases). The CDR3 is 15 residues long. The V gene lost 4 bases and the J gene lost 0 bases, with 11 bases spanning the gap. Germline V lookup: CDR1 LGHDT, CDR2 YNNKEL (reference sequence). In nucleotides, the CDR3 is TGTGCCAGCAGCCGATTGGCGGGGAGCACAGATACGCAGTATTTT. It translates to CASSRLAGSTDTQYF.

The CDR3 DNA reads as TGCAGTGCTAGCTGGGGGAGAAGTGGAAACACCATATATTTT. It is translated as CSASWGRSGNTIYF. V gene TRBV20-1 combines with J gene TRBJ1-3, with a tentative D call TRBD1 (5 bases). There are 14 residues in the CDR3. With 3 bases removed from V and 3 bases from J, the gap between germline ends came to 12 bases. The germline CDR1 and CDR2 sequences are DFQATT and SNEGSKA (reference sequence).

This chain uses TRBV14 with TRBJ2-3, with D unresolved. Germline V CDR1 and CDR2: SGHDN, FVKESK. The CDR3 is made up of 16 amino acids. Trimming pared 1 base from V and 0 bases from J, leaving 11 bases between. The CDR3 DNA is TGTGCCAGCAGCCAAGGCGGACCCTCTAGCACAGATACGCAGTATTTT. Encoded protein: CASSQGGPSSTDTQYF.

This chain joins TRBV5-4 and TRBJ2-2; TRBD1 matches 9 bases. Germline CDR1 and CDR2: SGHNT and YYREEE (reference sequence). V shed 4 bases, J shed 3 bases, and the junction held 7 bases outside the gene matches. The CDR3 sequence is 16 residues long. The CDR3 DNA is TGTGCCAGCAGCGCAAACAGGGGGCAAGACACCGGGGAGCTGTTTTTT. This encodes CASSANRGQDTGELFF.

This clonotype came up a few times. The CDR3 nucleotides are TGTGCCAGCAGCTCCAGGGGACTAGCAGGAGATACGCAGTATTTT. This encodes CASSSRGLAGDTQYF. The rearrangement links TRBV7-9 to TRBJ2-3, with 9 bases fitting TRBD2. The trim removed 4 bases at V and 5 bases at J, leaving 7 bases unmatched. Germline CDR1 is SEHNR and CDR2 is FQNEAQ (reference sequence). The CDR3 is 15 residues long.

This clonotype has just a few counts. J is TRBJ1-3 and V is TRBV27, with 8 bases aligning to TRBD1. CDR1 and CDR2 from the germline V gene are MNHEY and SMNVEV (reference sequence). The CDR3 runs to 15 residues. V gave up 5 bases and J gave up 0 bases; unmatched junction bases: 3. In DNA form, the CDR3 reads TGTGCCAGCAGTCGGGACAGGAGCTCTGGAAACACCATATATTTT. It is translated as CASSRDRSSGNTIYF.

The chain carries TRBV5-5 and TRBJ2-7; 9 nucleotides match TRBD1. V was pared by 1 base and J by 1 base, with 6 bases of the junction left unmatched. Germline-derived CDR1 and CDR2 are SGHKS and YYEKEE (reference sequence). The CDR3 totals 16 residues. CDR3 sequence (DNA): TGTGCCAGCAGCTTGTTGGCCGGGACAGGGTCCTACGAGCAGTACTTC. Amino acid sequence: CASSLLAGTGSYEQYF. Full variable domain (outside the CDR3, taken from reference TRBV5-5 and TRBJ2-7): DAGVTQSPTHLIKTRGQQVTLRCSPISGHKSVSWYQQVLGQGPQFIFQYYEKEERGRGNFPDRFSARQFPNYSSELNVNALLLGDSALYLCASSLLAGTGSYEQYFGPGTRLTVT.

This clonotype was seen ten or more times. The chain couples TRBV9 to TRBJ2-3, with D hard to call. Per germline, CDR1 SGDLS and CDR2 YYNGEE. This CDR3 contains 12 residues. The V end lost 3 bases, the J end lost 2 bases, and 4 bases lay between the germline ends. The chain's CDR3 is CASSANTDTQYF. CDR3 DNA: TGTGCCAGCAGCGCCAACACAGATACGCAGTATTTT.

This clonotype was picked up a small number of times. This sequence joins TRBV4-1 and TRBJ1-5; no clear D. This CDR3 has 16 amino acids. V was cut by 2 bases and J by 3 bases, with 14 bases left in between. Germline V gene sequence: CDR1 MGHRA, CDR2 YSYEKL. The CDR3 spells CASSQSHGGVNQPQHF. The CDR3 DNA reads TGCGCCAGCAGCCAATCCCACGGAGGAGTCAATCAGCCCCAGCATTTT.

This clonotype was observed a handful of times. This rearrangement joins TRBV5-1 to TRBJ2-1; the D call may be TRBD1 or TRBD2 (5 bases each). Trimming left V 0 bases short and J 6 bases short, with 13 bases between. The CDR3 has 15 residues. Germline values: CDR1 SGHRS, CDR2 YFSETQ. DNA for the CDR3: TGCGCCAGCAGCTTGGGCCCCTCTGGGGGCAATGAGCAGTTCTTC. Protein sequence: CASSLGPSGGNEQFF.

This clonotype was seen only a few times. The chain recombines TRBV11-2 with TRBJ2-2, with D tentatively TRBD1 (5 bases). The CDR3 extends over 14 amino acids. Germline CDR1 is SGHAT and CDR2 is FQNNGV. Deletions cut 5 bases from V and 7 bases from J, with 14 bases between. Written as DNA, the CDR3 is TGTGCCAGCAGCCCTGGGGCGGTTGACGGGGAGCTGTTTTTT. It codes for CASSPGAVDGELFF.

This chain connects TRBV4-1 to TRBJ1-1, with 12 bases that match TRBD1. The CDR3 length is 15 residues. Germline V gene sequence: CDR1 MGHRA, CDR2 YSYEKL. V lost 5 bases to trimming and J lost 7 bases; unmatched junction nucleotides: 8. In DNA form, the CDR3 reads TGCGCCAGCAGCGGACGGGACAGGGGGCGAGGTGAAGCTTTCTTT. Protein product: CASSGRDRGRGEAFF.

This clonotype was recorded a few times. This sequence joins TRBV6-5 and TRBJ2-1; D is unresolved. Germline V gives CDR1 MNHEY, CDR2 SVGAGI. CDR3 length: 12 residues. Trimming stripped 4 bases from V and 8 bases from J, with 9 bases between. The CDR3 bases are TGTGCCAGCAGTTCCGTGCTACATGAGCAGTTCTTC. Protein sequence: CASSSVLHEQFF.

This clonotype was counted between two and nine times. The chain employs TRBV2 and TRBJ1-6; 8 nucleotides match TRBD1. J was trimmed by 10 bases and V by 8 bases; bases with no gene match: 7. CDR1 is SNHLY, CDR2 FYNNEI, per germline. The CDR3 has 13 residues. CDR3 loop: CASVTGGVSPLHF. The CDR3 region has the DNA TGTGCCAGCGTCACAGGGGGAGTCTCACCCCTCCACTTT.

At least ten counts were recorded for this clonotype. The gene calls are TRBV20-1 and TRBJ1-2; D remains ambiguous. The CDR3 runs to 17 residues. Trimming took off 0 bases at V and 3 bases at J, with 20 bases between the two ends. Looked up from germline, CDR1 is DFQATT and CDR2 is SNEGSKA (reference sequence). The CDR3 spells CSARDPWGTPGDYGYTF. CDR3 DNA: TGCAGTGCTAGAGATCCCTGGGGAACCCCCGGTGACTATGGCTACACCTTC.

A remark on this clonotype: Mismatch with germline at one junction end may stem from a read error. The genes are TRBV16 and TRBJ1-3; D remains ambiguous. The CDR3 runs to 15 residues. The germline gives CDR1 KGHSY, CDR2 FQNENV. This chain's CDR3 is CARSQGRSSGNTIYF. CDR3 sequence (DNA): TGTGCCAGAAGCCAAGGGCGAAGCTCTGGAAACACCATATATTTT.

To note about this clonotype: This could be a read error, since a much larger clone is one nucleotide away. The J gene is TRBJ1-1, the V gene TRBV7-2; D gene uncertain. This CDR3 is built from 13 residues. Trimming cost V 2 bases and J 0 bases, with 4 bases left between them. Germline V gene lookup returns CDR1 SGHTA and CDR2 FQGNSA. CDR3 sequence (DNA): TGTGCCAGCAGCTTATGGATGAACACTGAAGCTTTCTTT. Protein product: CASSLWMNTEAFF.

This clonotype has only a few counts. The gene calls are TRBV28 and TRBJ2-7; a weak D match, TRBD1 (6 bases). Germline V gene data show CDR1 as MDHEN and CDR2 as SYDVKM. CDR3 size: 13 residues. Trimming shortened V by 11 bases and J by 2 bases, and 16 bases separated the two germline ends. CDR3 loop: CAARATGPYEQYF. The CDR3 nucleotides read TGTGCCGCGAGGGCGACAGGTCCCTACGAGCAGTACTTC.